This T cell receptor (beta chain) was profiled in a study of shared clonotypes between healthy human individuals. Turning to the study itself: Donors, aged 18 to 49, were a couple of women and three men. There were three CD4 naive, three CD4 memory, two CD8 naive and one CD8 memory plates per donor.

Deep was the level at which the assay was run. Sequencing used immunoSEQ multiplex PCR; TCRdb keeps in-frame clones, though not all of them. Among under 2,000,000 clones listed, roughly 95% were seen once. Deletions cut 0 bases from V and 8 bases from J, with 11 bases between. This CDR3 is 14 amino acids long. Germline values: CDR1 LGHNA, CDR2 YSLEER. Terminally differentiated effector memory CD45RA+ cells were excluded from the naive CD8 cells, which were CD45RO-negative and positively selected for CCR7. This rearrangement joins TRBV4-3 to TRBJ2-1, with D possibly TRBD2 on 5 matching bases. Sequences were obtained from naive CD8+ T cells sorted from blood. The receptor was derived from a man aged 18-30 years in good health. This chain's CDR3 is CASSQELEVDEQFF. CDR3 DNA: TGCGCCAGCAGCCAAGAACTAGAGGTCGATGAGCAGTTCTTC.